This section outlines one T cell receptor beta chain sequence together with its context. Antigen unknown. This sample was taken from a study of Ad26.COV2.S vaccination and SARS-CoV-2 variants. Study-level information: Recipients of Ad26.COV2.S got it intramuscularly, once or twice 56 days apart.

The treatment here: some 19 received Ad26.COV2.S at low or high dose, single or two shots; 5 received placebo; per-sample allocation not given. Collection of the samples took place on day 63 after the first injection of vaccine or placebo. Vaccine was an Ad26 vector expressing Wuhan-strain SARS-CoV-2 spike. Sequencing used immunoSEQ multiplex PCR; TCRdb keeps in-frame clones, though not all of them. The sample yields over 250,000 clones, around 87% seen once. Points from the study as a whole: Responses of spike-specific T cells (both CD8+ and CD4+) reportedly showed substantial breadth after vaccination. Breadth of non-spike TCRs did not differ between vaccinees and placebo recipients.

From germline, CDR1 is SGHAT and CDR2 FQNNGV. The CDR3 sequence is 15 residues long. J lost 4 bases, V lost 1 base, and 6 bases had no gene match. Sequences were derived from peripheral blood, sampled in a trial of Ad26.COV2.S vaccine versus placebo. The TCR comes from a person between 18 and 65 years old who received the Ad26.COV2.S COVID-19 vaccine or a placebo. V and J are TRBV11-2 and TRBJ2-7, with 8 bases identical to TRBD2. CDR3 protein: CASSLGASGWYEQYF. CDR3 coding DNA: TGTGCCAGCAGCTTAGGAGCTAGCGGGTGGTACGAGCAGTACTTC.